The sample holds a few counts of the clone carrying this T cell receptor (beta chain). TCRdb reanalysed the RT-PCR reads using MiXCR and keeps one entry per CDR3 protein. The sample lists around 600,000 distinct CDR3 sequences, around 10% occurring once. This CDR3 is built from 13 residues. V lost 1 base to trimming and J lost 6 bases, with 7 bases between them. The germline V gene encodes CDR1 SGHTA and CDR2 FQGNSA. This sample is drawn from a study of response to subunit inactivated influenza vaccine. The data also belong to a second study, concerning T cells expressing NK-cell markers. That study reports: The cDNA for TCR beta came from 5'RACE template switching with UMIs. Beta-chain profiling covered CD3+CD56+NKG2C+, CD3+CD56+NKG2C- and CD3+CD56-NKG2C+ sorted subsets.

The sequence came from a man in his fifties or sixties who received an inactivated influenza vaccine. The chain combines TRBV7-2 with TRBJ1-5; D not certain. The input for sequencing was PBMCs from blood, taken on the day of vaccination. CDR3 in DNA: TGTGCCAGCAGCTTAGTTCGGGGTCAGCCCCAGCATTTT. As protein: CASSLVRGQPQHF.